Listed here are 13 T cell receptor beta chains from one sample, sequenced in a study of identical twins. Each CDR3 protein is one row after TCRdb ran MiXCR on the 5' RACE reads. This sample carries about 200,000 distinct CDR3 sequences, roughly 7.1% of them seen once, and the ten largest clones take 14% to 15%. These data were also reused for a study on T cells expressing NK-cell markers.

Sequencing used CD8+ T cells sorted from blood. All receptors come from a woman between 18 and 29 years old in good health.

The table lists this clonotype with a count of one. V gene TRBV11-2 combines with J gene TRBJ2-7; 7 bases line up with TRBD2. Germline-derived CDR1 and CDR2 are SGHAT and FQNNGV. The trim removed 1 base at V and 4 bases at J, leaving 7 bases unmatched. The CDR3 covers 15 residues. The CDR3: CASSLVGGSSYEQYF. Here the CDR3 DNA reads TGTGCCAGCAGCTTAGTAGGCGGGAGCTCTTACGAGCAGTACTTC.

V and J are TRBV10-1 and TRBJ2-1; 7 nucleotides line up with TRBD2. This CDR3 contains 14 residues. With V trimmed by 3 bases and J by 6 bases, 5 bases remained unmatched. The germline CDR1 and CDR2 sequences are WNHNN and SYGVQD (reference sequence). This CDR3 is CASSELAPTNEQFF. The DNA for the CDR3 is TGCGCCAGCAGTGAACTAGCGCCAACCAATGAGCAGTTCTTC.

Concerning this clonotype itself: The junction departs from germline at one end; a sequencing error may be responsible. The chain employs TRBV30 and TRBJ2-7; the D gene is possibly TRBD2 (5 bases). Germline V CDR1 and CDR2: GTSNPN, SVGIG (reference sequence). The CDR3 spans 10 residues. CDR3 DNA: TGTGCCGGGAATACACCGGGGTTGAGCTTC. Protein: CAGNTPGLSF.

Ten or more counts support this clonotype. The chain carries TRBV4-3 and TRBJ2-3, with 15 bases fitting TRBD2. V trimming: 4 bases; J trimming: 7 bases; junction bases outside the gene matches: 3. Germline CDR1 LGHNA, CDR2 YSLEER. The CDR3 extends over 15 amino acids. CDR3 in DNA: TGCGCCAGCAGCCCCGGGACTAGCGGGAGGTATACGCAGTATTTT. Its translation: CASSPGTSGRYTQYF.

This clonotype was observed many times. The chain uses TRBV6-2 or TRBV6-3 and TRBJ1-2; D is ambiguous. Germline assignment: CDR1 MNHEY and CDR2 SVGEGT. Trimming left V 0 bases short and J 8 bases short, with 13 bases between. The CDR3 length is 14 residues. As DNA, the CDR3 is TGTGCCAGCAGTTACTCCGGGGATGGCGGGGGCTACACCTTC. It is translated as CASSYSGDGGGYTF.

In this sample, this clonotype turned up once. The gene calls are TRBV4-2 and TRBJ2-1; 7 nucleotides match TRBD2. J lost 5 bases, V lost 5 bases, and 6 bases had no gene match. This CDR3 contains 14 residues. Germline CDR1 reads LGHNA; CDR2 reads YNFKEQ. CDR3 DNA sequence: TGTGCCAGCAGCGGGGGGGGTGGGGACAATGAGCAGTTCTTC. Translated: CASSGGGGDNEQFF.

In its sample, this clonotype was seen many times. CDR3 in amino acids: CASSPSSGESTGELFF. As DNA, the CDR3 is TGTGCCAGCAGCCCATCAAGCGGGGAAAGCACCGGGGAGCTGTTTTTT. The chain is built from TRBV7-9 and TRBJ2-2; 7 nucleotides align to TRBD2. The V and J ends lost 5 bases and 4 bases, in that order; junction bases with no gene match: 10. This CDR3 has 16 residues. Germline CDR1 is SEHNR and CDR2 is FQNEAQ (reference sequence).

Ten or more counts support this clonotype. The rearrangement uses TRBV2 and TRBJ2-7; D perhaps matches TRBD2 (6 bases). V was shortened by 6 bases and J by 4 bases, with 13 bases between the two germline ends. The CDR3 is 13 amino acids. CDR1 and CDR2 from the germline V gene are SNHLY and FYNNEI. The CDR3 is CASREGGGYEQYF. In DNA form, the CDR3 reads TGTGCCAGCAGGGAGGGCGGTGGTTACGAGCAGTACTTC. Variable domain in full (rest from reference TRBV2 and TRBJ2-7): EPEVTQTPSHQVTQMGQEVILRCVPISNHLYFYWYRQILGQKVEFLVSFYNNEISEKSEIFDDQFSVERPDGSNFTLKIRSTKLEDSAMYFCASREGGGYEQYFGPGTRLTVT.

The J gene is TRBJ2-1, the V gene TRBV6-7; D possibly corresponds to TRBD1 (5 bases). TRBV6-7 is labeled an ORF, and its function is uncertain. The CDR3 totals 10 residues. Between the trimmed V and J ends, which lost 9 bases and 9 bases, there was a span of 9 bases. The CDR3, as DNA: TGTGCCAGGTTTCAGGGTGAGCAGTTCTTC. Its protein is CARFQGEQFF.

At least ten counts were recorded for this clonotype. This chain links TRBV10-3 with TRBJ2-5; 7 bases map to TRBD2. From germline, CDR1 is ENHRY and CDR2 SYGVKD. Trimming cost V 3 bases and J 4 bases; bases outside gene matches: 5. CDR3 length: 14 residues. The CDR3 nucleotides read TGTGCCATCAGTGACCCGACTAGCTCAGAGACCCAGTACTTC. Protein product: CAISDPTSSETQYF.

The chain joins TRBV6-2 or TRBV6-3 to TRBJ2-2; unclear D gene. CDR1 MNHEY and CDR2 SVGEGT come from the germline V gene. The CDR3 runs 12 residues. V was clipped by 1 base and J by 7 bases, with 4 bases between them. CDR3 residues: CASSYFRGELFF. For the CDR3, the DNA is TGTGCCAGCAGTTACTTTCGCGGGGAGCTGTTTTTT.

This clonotype was counted at least ten times. The CDR3 loop is CASSVEGDRSYTEAFF. For the CDR3, the DNA is TGTGCCAGCAGTGTCGAGGGGGATCGTAGTTACACTGAAGCTTTCTTT. V and J are TRBV2 and TRBJ1-1; D is perhaps TRBD1 (6 bases). Germline CDR1 is SNHLY and CDR2 is FYNNEI. V lost 4 bases to trimming and J lost 3 bases, with 18 bases between them. This CDR3 spans 16 amino acids. Complete variable domain (other parts from reference TRBV2 and TRBJ1-1): EPEVTQTPSHQVTQMGQEVILRCVPISNHLYFYWYRQILGQKVEFLVSFYNNEISEKSEIFDDQFSVERPDGSNFTLKIRSTKLEDSAMYFCASSVEGDRSYTEAFFGQGTRLTVV.

The V and J genes are TRBV15 and TRBJ2-1; weak D call: TRBD1 (5 bases). The CDR3 runs to 16 residues. Per the germline V gene, CDR1 is LNHNV and CDR2 is YYDKDF (reference sequence). V was pared by 1 base and J by 2 bases, with 12 bases between. CDR3 coding DNA: TGTGCCACCAGCAGAGGATCTAGGGGCACCTACAATGAGCAGTTCTTC. Its protein is CATSRGSRGTYNEQFF.